This record covers a single TCR beta chain. Its matching antigen is unknown. cDNA libraries for TCR beta contained unique molecular identifiers. Between about 1 and 11 million T cells gave rise to roughly 0.5 million cDNA molecules. TCRdb called the PCR reads again in MiXCR, with one record for every CDR3 protein. This table has 750,000 to 950,000 distinct CDR3 sequences, about 57% appearing once. The record originates from a study of post-analysis software for immune sequencing data. Study summary: The disease courses covered relapsing-remitting, secondary progressive and progressive-relapsing multiple sclerosis. The study's findings and limits: Strong co-clustering by F measure was evident for samples that had been prepared in the same batch. With TRBV5-6, TRBV5-1 and TRBV20-1 included, about five TRBV segments were more frequent in patients than in controls. The normalized Chao1 diversity of multiple sclerosis patients was significantly lower than that of controls.

This CDR3 has 18 amino acids. The germline V gene has CDR1 LGHNT and CDR2 FRNRAP. Trimming removed 0 bases from V and 7 bases from J, with 22 bases in between. The sample comprised blood. The chain employs TRBV12-5 and TRBJ2-1; D perhaps matches TRBD2 (6 bases). This sequence was found in a girl under 18 with multiple sclerosis. As DNA, the CDR3 is TGTGCTAGTGGTTTGGTAGCGGGTGGGGGGTACCGTTCGAATGAGCAGTTCTTC. Translated: CASGLVAGGGYRSNEQFF.